This T cell receptor (beta chain) was sequenced for a study of T cell responses to AZD1222 COVID-19 vaccine. Findings and caveats of the study: Researchers report vaccine-associated CD4 TCRs spanning spike, with dominance at 160-218 and 743-854.

As to this clone: The antigen is not known.

CDR3 length: 17 amino acids. J gave up 5 bases and V 2 bases, and 11 bases lay outside the gene matches. Germline V lookup: CDR1 SGHTA, CDR2 FQGTGA. Method: immunoSEQ multiplex PCR; TCRdb's copy keeps in-frame clones and lacks some. The sample records more than 65,000 clones, less than 90% being singletons. This TCR came from an adult in good health. This material consisted of peripheral blood, taken on day 0 of AZD1222 vaccination. V gene TRBV7-3 combines with J gene TRBJ2-1; 8 bases fit TRBD1. DNA of the CDR3: TGTGCCAGCAGCTTAGTAGGCAATACAGGGGGGAACAATGAGCAGTTCTTC. Protein product: CASSLVGNTGGNNEQFF.